The entry that follows covers one T cell receptor beta chain sequence. The antigen is not known. The data were taken from a study of cytomegalovirus exposure and HLA in healthy donors. In the study overall: Drawn from HLA-typed donors, roughly 87 million unique TCRs were held in an early data release. Broader study findings: Prior analysis indicated that the majority of TCR beta V segments exhibited productivity approximately 87% or approximately 30% of the time. TCR beta chain V- and J-gene trimming was linked, in a later analysis, to a missense variant in DCLRE1C.

The PCR employed 60 Vbeta primers together with 13 Jbeta primers. Using immunoSEQ multiplex PCR, the repertoire was profiled, and TCRdb retains in-frame clones only, with some absent. The ten most abundant clones cover about 1.7% of a sample with some 130,000 clones. Sample: PBMCs. This clonotype was obtained from a man aged 18 to 29 in good health and CMV-seronegative.

This chain's CDR3 is CASSETQGAMNEQYF. The CDR3 nucleotides are TGTGCCAGCTCCGAAACGCAGGGGGCTATGAACGAGCAGTACTTC. The V call is TRBV18, the J call TRBJ2-7; 8 bases map to TRBD1. Germline V gene sequence: CDR1 KGHSH, CDR2 LQKENI. Trimming at V came to 6 bases and at J to 5 bases, leaving 12 bases not matched to a gene. This CDR3 contains 15 residues.